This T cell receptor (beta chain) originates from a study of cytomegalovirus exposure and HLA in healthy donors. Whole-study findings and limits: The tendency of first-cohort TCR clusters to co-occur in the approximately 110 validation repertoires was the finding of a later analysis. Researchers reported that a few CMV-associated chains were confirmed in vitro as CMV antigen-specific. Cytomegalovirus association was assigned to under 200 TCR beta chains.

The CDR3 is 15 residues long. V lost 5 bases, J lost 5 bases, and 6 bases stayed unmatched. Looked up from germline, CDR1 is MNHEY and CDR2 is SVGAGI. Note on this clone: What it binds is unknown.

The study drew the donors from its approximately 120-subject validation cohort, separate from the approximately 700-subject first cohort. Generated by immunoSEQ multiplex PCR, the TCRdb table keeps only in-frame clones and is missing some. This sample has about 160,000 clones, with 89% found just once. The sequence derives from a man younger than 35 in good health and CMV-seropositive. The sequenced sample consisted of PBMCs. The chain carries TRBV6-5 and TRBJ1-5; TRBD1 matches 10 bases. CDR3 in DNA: TGTGCCAGCAGTACAGTCGGGACAGGGGATCAGCCCCAGCATTTT. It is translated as CASSTVGTGDQPQHF.